The 29 T cell receptor beta chains below were found in one sample sequenced in a study of T cell responses to AZD1222 COVID-19 vaccine. This table comes from immunoSEQ multiplex PCR, and its TCRdb copy is limited to in-frame clones, with some not included. Found here are about 100,000 clones, over 80% of them singletons; the top ten hold over 6.5%. The sample consisted of peripheral blood, taken on day 0 of AZD1222 vaccination. These receptors were obtained from an adult in good health.

The V call is TRBV2, the J call TRBJ1-2, with D hard to call. The CDR3 is made up of 13 amino acids. The V end lost 6 bases, the J end lost 8 bases, and 16 bases lay between the germline ends. Germline V gene lookup returns CDR1 SNHLY and CDR2 FYNNEI. As DNA, the CDR3 is TGTGCCAGCAGCGCCGAAGGCCAGGAGGGCTACACCTTC. Translated, it gives CASSAEGQEGYTF.

This chain connects TRBV28 to TRBJ2-5; 7 bases match TRBD2. V lost 6 bases to trimming and J lost 3 bases; unmatched junction nucleotides: 7. Germline CDR1 MDHEN, CDR2 SYDVKM. The CDR3 is 14 residues long. Here the CDR3 DNA reads TGTGCCAGCAGAGAGGGACTATCGGAAGAGACCCAGTACTTC. Protein product: CASREGLSEETQYF.

The chain combines TRBV24-1 with TRBJ1-3, with unresolved D. CDR3 length: 12 residues. V was shortened by 9 bases and J by 0 bases, with 5 bases between the two germline ends. CDR1 and CDR2 from the germline V gene are KGHDR and SFDVKD. CDR3 in amino acids: CATRSSGNTIYF. The CDR3 nucleotides read TGTGCCACCCGTTCCTCTGGAAACACCATATATTTT.

The chain joins TRBV4-3 to TRBJ2-7, with D uncertain. V was pared by 3 bases and J by 0 bases, with 6 bases between. Germline V gives CDR1 LGHNA, CDR2 YSLEER. The CDR3 sequence is 13 residues long. The CDR3 DNA sequence: TGCGCCAGCAGCCACGACACCTCCTACGAGCAGTACTTC. It specifies CASSHDTSYEQYF.

J is TRBJ2-3 and V is TRBV15, with TRBD1 as a possible D gene (5 bases). The CDR3 loop spans 17 amino acids. Germline CDR1 LNHNV, CDR2 YYDKDF (reference sequence). Trimming stripped 6 bases from V and 4 bases from J, with 23 bases between. In nucleotides, the CDR3 is TGTGCCACCAGTCAACCCTTTAGGGGCAGGGAATCAGATACGCAGTATTTT. This codes for CATSQPFRGRESDTQYF.

V usage is TRBV4-1 and J usage is TRBJ1-4; the D is unclear. The CDR3 consists of 13 residues. The V gene's germline CDR1 is MGHRA and CDR2 YSYEKL. Trimming took 1 base from V and 6 from J, leaving 6 bases between them. CDR3: CASSQAPDEKLFF. The CDR3 DNA reads TGCGCCAGCAGCCAAGCCCCCGATGAAAAACTGTTTTTT.

This chain connects TRBV19 to TRBJ2-7; a weak D match, TRBD1 (6 bases). Trimming pared 4 bases from V and 4 bases from J, leaving 14 bases between. This CDR3 spans 14 amino acids. Germline-derived CDR1 and CDR2 are LNHDA and SQIVND (reference sequence). The CDR3 sequence: CASSTDSGAYEQYF. The CDR3 bases are TGTGCCAGTAGTACGGACAGTGGAGCTTACGAGCAGTACTTC.

The chain carries TRBV24-1 and TRBJ1-2; 7 bases fit TRBD1. Germline trimming cut 7 bases from V and 7 bases from J; bases unmatched to any gene: 8. There are 13 residues in the CDR3. In germline, CDR1 is KGHDR, CDR2 SFDVKD. The CDR3 DNA reads TGTGCCACCAGCCCGACAGGGAGAGCTGGCTACACCTTC. Its protein is CATSPTGRAGYTF.

J is TRBJ2-1 and V is TRBV4-2; 14 positions agree with TRBD2. The CDR3 contains 17 residues. Germline CDR1 reads LGHNA; CDR2 reads YNFKEQ. Trimming took 4 bases from V and 9 from J; bases not matched to a gene: 11. CDR3 loop: CASSPTPGLAGEGEQFF. The CDR3, as DNA: TGTGCCAGCAGCCCAACGCCGGGACTAGCGGGAGAAGGTGAGCAGTTCTTC.

This clone is medium-sized within its sample. J is TRBJ1-2 and V is TRBV18; 8 bases agree with TRBD1. The V gene end was trimmed by 2 bases and the J gene end by 7 bases; junction bases not matched to a gene: 3. The CDR3 covers 13 residues. Germline assignment: CDR1 KGHSH and CDR2 LQKENI. The CDR3 protein is CASSPRTGSGYTF. Written as DNA, the CDR3 is TGTGCCAGCTCACCAAGGACAGGGAGTGGCTACACCTTC.

The chain carries TRBV7-2 and TRBJ1-4; D perhaps matches TRBD1 (5 bases). This CDR3 region has 15 residues. The V end lost 1 base, the J end lost 5 bases, and 11 bases lay between the germline ends. CDR1 is SGHTA, CDR2 FQGNSA, per germline. CDR3 sequence (DNA): TGTGCCAGCAGCTTAGTCCAGGGTCCAAATGAAAAACTGTTTTTT. Protein sequence: CASSLVQGPNEKLFF.

This rearrangement joins TRBV5-1 to TRBJ2-7; D gene unclear. Per the germline V gene, CDR1 is SGHRS and CDR2 is YFSETQ. Trimming took 4 bases from V and 3 from J, leaving 17 bases between them. The CDR3 has 15 amino acids. CDR3 region: CASSTSGSPGYEQYF. CDR3 nucleotides: TGCGCCAGCAGCACCTCCGGGTCGCCAGGCTACGAGCAGTACTTC.

This chain joins TRBV7-9 and TRBJ2-5; 10 bases fit TRBD2. The trim removed 1 base at V and 1 base at J, leaving 3 bases unmatched. In germline, CDR1 is SEHNR, CDR2 FQNEAQ (reference sequence). The CDR3 covers 16 residues. CDR3 amino acids: CASSLVGTSAQETQYF. In nucleotides, the CDR3 is TGTGCCAGCAGCTTAGTTGGGACTAGCGCCCAAGAGACCCAGTACTTC.

J is TRBJ1-1 and V is TRBV5-4; D is uncertain. CDR1 and CDR2 from the germline V gene are SGHNT and YYREEE (reference sequence). V lost 6 bases and J 1 base, leaving 10 bases between the germline ends. The CDR3 is made up of 13 amino acids. CDR3 protein: CASTLRGNTEAFF. In DNA, the CDR3 is TGTGCCAGCACCCTCCGAGGGAACACTGAAGCTTTCTTT.

The chain uses TRBV27 and TRBJ2-3; TRBD2 agrees at 7 bases. Germline-derived CDR1 and CDR2 are MNHEY and SMNVEV (reference sequence). The junction had 11 bases not matched to a gene; V was cut back by 3 bases and J by 2 bases. The CDR3 totals 17 residues. CDR3 amino acids: CASSLGSGTPFTDTQYF. The CDR3, as DNA: TGTGCCAGCAGTTTGGGAAGCGGGACTCCCTTCACAGATACGCAGTATTTT.

This chain joins TRBV6-2 or TRBV6-3 and TRBJ1-1; TRBD1 aligns across 7 bases. This CDR3 comprises 16 residues. Germline V gene sequence: CDR1 MNHEY, CDR2 SVGEGT. V trimming: 3 bases; J trimming: 4 bases; junction bases outside the gene matches: 11. The CDR3 DNA is TGTGCCAGCAGTTATTTTCCTGACAGGGATACCACTGAAGCTTTCTTT. Amino acid sequence: CASSYFPDRDTTEAFF.

The V gene is TRBV28, the J gene TRBJ1-5; D is unclear. Germline V gene sequence: CDR1 MDHEN, CDR2 SYDVKM. The CDR3 runs 14 residues. Trimming stripped 2 bases from V and 4 bases from J, with 9 bases between. CDR3 DNA: TGTGCCAGCAGTTTACACGTGAAGAATCAGCCCCAGCATTTT. Its translation: CASSLHVKNQPQHF.

The CDR3 here is CASSLQEPTGTSFF. CDR3 sequence (DNA): TGTGCCAGCAGCTTGCAGGAGCCCACAGGGACCTCTTTCTTT. The chain employs TRBV11-2 and TRBJ1-1, with D perhaps matching TRBD1 (6 bases). Trimming stripped 3 bases from V and 12 bases from J, with 20 bases between. CDR1 is SGHAT and CDR2 is FQNNGV in the germline V gene. The CDR3 covers 14 residues.

The V and J genes are TRBV7-2 and TRBJ2-1; TRBD2 matches 11 bases. After removal of 5 bases from V and 0 bases from J, the junction contained 6 bases not matched to a gene. The CDR3 is 17 amino acids. Per germline, CDR1 SGHTA and CDR2 FQGNSA. CDR3 sequence reads: CASSLNSGGASYNEQFF. The CDR3, as DNA: TGTGCCAGCAGCCTAAATAGCGGGGGGGCCTCCTACAATGAGCAGTTCTTC.

The V call is TRBV7-2, the J call TRBJ1-5, with D uncertain. The CDR3 runs to 16 residues. V gave up 5 bases and J gave up 9 bases, with 23 bases separating them. The germline CDR1 and CDR2 sequences are SGHTA and FQGNSA. CDR3 nucleotide sequence: TGTGCCAGCAGCCCCCGGGTCTCTTCGGGGTCCGCGCCCCAGCATTTT. This sequence encodes CASSPRVSSGSAPQHF.

This rearrangement joins TRBV6-5 to TRBJ1-1; D uncertain. Germline assignment: CDR1 MNHEY and CDR2 SVGAGI. Trimming left V 2 bases short and J 0 bases short, with 7 bases between. This CDR3 spans 14 amino acids. The CDR3 DNA reads as TGTGCCAGCAGTTACAGGGCAGTGAACACTGAAGCTTTCTTT. Translated: CASSYRAVNTEAFF.

The V call is TRBV28, the J call TRBJ2-1; 7 positions agree with TRBD1. The CDR3 spans 15 residues. The V and J ends lost 6 bases and 4 bases, in that order; junction bases with no gene match: 9. Germline-derived CDR1 and CDR2 are MDHEN and SYDVKM. The CDR3 DNA is TGTGCCAGCAGCTCCCGGGACAGAGATTACAATGAGCAGTTCTTC. Translation gives CASSSRDRDYNEQFF.

The chain combines TRBV7-2 with TRBJ2-1, with TRBD2 as a possible D gene (5 bases). V was clipped by 5 bases and J by 5 bases, with 16 bases between them. The CDR3 is 15 residues long. The germline V gene encodes CDR1 SGHTA and CDR2 FQGNSA. This CDR3 reads CASSQYETSHNEQFF. The CDR3, as DNA: TGTGCCAGCAGCCAATACGAAACTAGTCACAATGAGCAGTTCTTC.

The rearrangement uses TRBV4-2 and TRBJ2-3; a possible D gene is TRBD2 (5 bases). Germline V lookup: CDR1 LGHNA, CDR2 YNFKEQ. Trimming took 6 bases from V and 4 from J, leaving 20 bases between them. The CDR3 sequence is 16 residues long. The CDR3 DNA reads TGTGCCAGCAGGCAAAACTATGTATCGGGATCAGATACGCAGTATTTT. Protein: CASRQNYVSGSDTQYF.

The chain uses TRBV4-3 and TRBJ2-3; the match to TRBD2 covers 15 bases. The V segment lost 5 bases and the J segment 6 bases; nucleotides outside the gene matches: 6. CDR1 LGHNA and CDR2 YSLEER come from the germline V gene. The CDR3 is made up of 16 amino acids. The CDR3 here is CASSGTGLAGGDTQYF. In DNA, the CDR3 is TGCGCCAGCAGCGGAACGGGACTAGCGGGAGGTGATACGCAGTATTTT.

This chain links TRBV4-1 with TRBJ2-1, with D possibly TRBD2 on 5 matching bases. Germline V gives CDR1 MGHRA, CDR2 YSYEKL. This CDR3 region has 15 residues. Trimming took off 4 bases at V and 6 bases at J, with 16 bases between the two ends. The chain's CDR3 is CASSPSWLAGNEQFF. DNA for the CDR3: TGCGCCAGCAGCCCTTCGTGGCTAGCAGGCAATGAGCAGTTCTTC.

The chain uses TRBV5-1 and TRBJ1-1; 8 bases line up with TRBD1. The CDR3 totals 19 residues. J lost 6 bases, V lost 1 base, and 20 bases had no gene match. Germline V gene sequence: CDR1 SGHRS, CDR2 YFSETQ. The DNA of the CDR3 is TGCGCCAGCAGCTTGAGAGCTCAGGGGGCGTTAAATCTGGAGGCTGAAGCTTTCTTT. Its protein is CASSLRAQGALNLEAEAFF.

This rearrangement joins TRBV28 to TRBJ1-3, with D maybe TRBD1 (5 bases). Germline V CDR1 and CDR2: MDHEN, SYDVKM. The V end was cut by 3 bases, the J end by 2 bases, with 17 bases between. This CDR3 comprises 17 residues. The CDR3 DNA is TGTGCCAGCAGTTTCGGGTGGGGCCTGCGCACTGGAAACACCATATATTTT. Its translation is CASSFGWGLRTGNTIYF.

The chain combines TRBV18 with TRBJ1-2, with D tentatively TRBD1 (6 bases). V was trimmed by 1 base and J by 7 bases, leaving 10 bases between them. Germline CDR1 KGHSH, CDR2 LQKENI. The CDR3 consists of 13 residues. The chain's CDR3 is CASSPRDKSGYTF. The CDR3 DNA sequence: TGTGCCAGCTCACCACGGGACAAAAGTGGCTACACCTTC.